This passage covers 13 T cell receptor beta chains from one sample sequenced in a study of T cell repertoires in cytomegalovirus infection. TCRdb used MiXCR to reprocess the reads, holding one entry per CDR3 protein. This sample carries roughly 80,000 distinct CDR3 sequences, 35% to 45% of them seen once, and the ten largest clones take over 90%. These receptors have no identified antigens. The specimen comprised CD8+ T cells from cultured PBMCs, sampled from culture after CMV antigen stimulation. These TCRs come from a human donor in good health (CMV status not recorded). Some clones in this sample may be carry-over from other donors' samples.

V and J are TRBV6-6 and TRBJ2-2; TRBD2 agrees at 8 bases. This CDR3 has 14 residues. Germline lookup yields CDR1 MNHNY and CDR2 SVGAGI (reference sequence). V lost 9 bases, J lost 4 bases, and 7 bases stayed unmatched. The CDR3 here is CASTGTRTTGELFF. Here the CDR3 DNA reads TGTGCCAGTACTGGGACTAGGACCACCGGGGAGCTGTTTTTT.

This clonotype turned up a few times. The chain links TRBV6-5 to TRBJ1-5; D unclear. V was shortened by 0 bases and J by 2 bases, with 8 bases between the two germline ends. The V gene's germline CDR1 is MNHEY and CDR2 SVGAGI. The CDR3 length is 15 residues. CDR3 protein: CASSYSLSGNQPQHF. The CDR3 coding sequence is TGTGCCAGCAGTTACTCGTTGTCAGGCAATCAGCCCCAGCATTTT.

This clonotype was picked up a small number of times. The chain links TRBV13 to TRBJ1-2; a possible D gene is TRBD1 (5 bases). Germline V lookup: CDR1 PRHDT, CDR2 FYEKMQ (reference sequence). V lost 4 bases and J lost 6, with 21 bases in between. CDR3 size: 16 residues. The CDR3 spells CASSSARGTPDHGYTF. In DNA, the CDR3 is TGTGCCAGCAGCTCCGCACGGGGGACTCCTGACCATGGCTACACCTTC.

J is TRBJ2-2 and V is TRBV12-3 or TRBV12-4; 9 bases line up with TRBD2. J was trimmed by 1 base and V by 5 bases; bases with no gene match: 5. This CDR3 spans 16 amino acids. This CDR3 reads CASSLGTSWNTGELFF. The DNA for the CDR3 is TGTGCCAGCAGTCTCGGGACTAGCTGGAACACCGGGGAGCTGTTTTTT.

The chain combines TRBV12-3 or TRBV12-4 with TRBJ2-7; 9 bases are a match to TRBD1. V lost 6 bases and J lost 4; bases outside the gene matches: 10. CDR3 size: 15 residues. The CDR3 coding sequence is TGTGCCAGCAGAAGGGGCGGGACAGGGTTATACGAGCAGTACTTC. Its protein is CASRRGGTGLYEQYF.

The chain is built from TRBV6-6 and TRBJ2-3, with 9 positions matching TRBD2. Germline CDR1 reads MNHNY; CDR2 reads SVGAGI (reference sequence). V shed 4 bases, J shed 6 bases, and the junction held 11 bases outside the gene matches. The CDR3 is made up of 16 amino acids. As DNA, the CDR3 is TGTGCCAGCAGTTCCTTAGGCGGGGGGGCCTCGGATACGCAGTATTTT. Residues: CASSSLGGGASDTQYF.

The chain links TRBV20-1 to TRBJ2-7; no clear D. The germline CDR1 and CDR2 sequences are DFQATT and SNEGSKA (reference sequence). The CDR3 is 14 amino acids. Trimming pared 1 base from V and 3 bases from J, leaving 13 bases between. CDR3 region: CSARGTKGGYEQYF. CDR3 in DNA: TGCAGTGCTAGAGGGACCAAAGGTGGCTACGAGCAGTACTTC.

Only a few counts were recorded for this clonotype. The genes are TRBV7-2 and TRBJ2-1; tentatively, D is TRBD2 (5 bases). Looked up from germline, CDR1 is SGHTA and CDR2 is FQGNSA. This CDR3 contains 14 residues. V shed 3 bases and J shed 4 bases, with 10 bases lying between them. The CDR3 sequence: CASSFLTSYNEQFF. Here the CDR3 DNA reads TGTGCCAGCAGCTTCCTTACTAGTTACAATGAGCAGTTCTTC.

The V and J genes are TRBV20-1 and TRBJ1-5; a weak D match, TRBD1 (5 bases). Trimming stripped 1 base from V and 0 bases from J, with 13 bases between. Germline V CDR1 and CDR2: DFQATT, SNEGSKA (reference sequence). The CDR3 is 16 residues long. The CDR3 DNA follows: TGCAGTGCTAGAGCGGAGGGGCAGTATAGCAATCAGCCCCAGCATTTT. As protein: CSARAEGQYSNQPQHF.

The rearrangement uses TRBV20-1 and TRBJ1-6; D gene ambiguous. Trimming removed 7 bases from V and 7 bases from J, with 20 bases in between. This CDR3 is built from 15 residues. CDR1 is DFQATT, CDR2 SNEGSKA, per germline (reference sequence). DNA for the CDR3: TGCAGTGTTATGAGACCCGGACGGTTAAATTCACCCCTCCACTTT. Its protein is CSVMRPGRLNSPLHF.

The V gene is TRBV4-1, the J gene TRBJ2-7; 8 bases fit TRBD1. The CDR3 length is 17 residues. Germline values: CDR1 MGHRA, CDR2 YSYEKL. V shed 3 bases and J 3 bases; nucleotides not matched to a gene: 13. The CDR3 DNA sequence: TGCGCCAGCAGCCACGGGACAGGCCTATTAGCGAGCTACGAGCAGTACTTC. Translation gives CASSHGTGLLASYEQYF.

CDR3 sequence: CASSLGPDKVETQYF. In DNA, the CDR3 is TGTGCCAGCAGCTTGGGACCGGACAAGGTCGAGACCCAGTACTTC. The V gene is TRBV7-4, the J gene TRBJ2-5; perhaps D is TRBD1 or TRBD2 (5 bases each). The germline gives CDR1 SGHVT, CDR2 SQSDAQ. The V end lost 3 bases, the J end lost 5 bases, and 16 bases lay between the germline ends. The CDR3 is 15 residues long.

This chain connects TRBV7-6 to TRBJ2-2; tentative D call: TRBD1 (6 bases). The CDR3 loop spans 15 amino acids. Germline V gene sequence: CDR1 SGHVS, CDR2 FNYEAQ. The V end lost 3 bases, the J end lost 3 bases, and 11 bases lay between the germline ends. The CDR3 region is CASSFMGTYTGELFF. The CDR3 DNA reads as TGTGCCAGCAGCTTCATGGGGACATACACCGGGGAGCTGTTTTTT.